The source of this TCR beta chain is a study of PD-L1 blockade in urothelial cancer. Study at large: A median of roughly 130,000 T cells was found in the blood samples.

This clone was counted once. Every PCR received spiked-in synthetic TCR analog templates. The protocol was immunoSEQ multiplex PCR, while the TCRdb copy is restricted to in-frame clones and leaves out a portion. Of tens of thousands of clones in the sample, 82% were seen once. The CDR3 runs 12 residues. After removal of 6 bases from V and 9 bases from J, the junction contained 4 bases not matched to a gene. Germline assignment: CDR1 LGHNA and CDR2 YSLEER. The V gene is TRBV4-3, the J gene TRBJ2-1; 8 bases align to TRBD1. The starting material was PBMCs, obtained around atezolizumab (anti-PD-L1) treatment. The sequence was collected from a man aged 65-85 years with urothelial cancer. CDR3 nucleotides: TGCGCCAGCAGTCAGGGGGCGGGTGAGCAGTTCTTC. The encoded protein is CASSQGAGEQFF.